This T cell receptor (beta chain) comes out of a study of T cell responses to AZD1222 COVID-19 vaccine. Whole-study results and caveats: Researchers took repertoire samples only after the peak T cell response had come. The donor cohort was predominantly white British with a female majority, and clonal diversity may have been underestimated. Rises in breadth and depth of Spike-specific TCRs came after two AZD1222 doses.

TCRdb's table, derived via immunoSEQ multiplex PCR, lists solely in-frame clones and lacks some. The sample gives about 180,000 clones, 70% to 90% of which show up once; roughly 8% is in the top ten. Per the germline V gene, CDR1 is SGDLS and CDR2 is YYNGEE. The CDR3 totals 17 residues. V gave up 3 bases and J gave up 3 bases; unmatched junction bases: 12. Of note for this clone: Its matching antigen is unknown.

The source material was peripheral blood, sampled on day 0 of AZD1222 vaccination. The receptor was isolated from an adult in good health. V usage is TRBV9 and J usage is TRBJ1-3; 7 bases agree with TRBD1. The CDR3 spells CASSASQGGALGNTIYF. CDR3 nucleotides: TGTGCCAGCAGCGCCTCCCAGGGGGGGGCTCTTGGAAACACCATATATTTT.